The clone carrying this T cell receptor (beta chain) was counted many times. The entry originates in a study of T-cell reconstitution after alpha-beta-depleted transplantation in children. Preparation of the TCRbeta library involved a method that used unique molecular identifiers. MiXCR, applied by TCRdb to the PCR reads, yields one record per CDR3 protein. The repertoire holds under 250,000 distinct CDR3 sequences, approximately 17% seen once, with around 45% in the top ten. The receptor comes from a male patient aged 2 to 9 who had a stem cell transplant for acute lymphoblastic leukemia, so the T cells may come from the graft donor. The sequenced sample was PBMCs, mostly from graft donor cells, obtained 360 days after TCRalphabeta/CD19-depleted stem cell transplant.

CDR3 sequence reads: CASSLSGPETQYF. CDR3 in DNA: TGTGCCAGCAGTTTATCTGGACCGGAGACCCAGTACTTC. V and J are TRBV12-3 or TRBV12-4 and TRBJ2-5, with D hard to call. V lost 2 bases to trimming and J lost 5 bases, with 9 bases between them. The CDR3 totals 13 residues.